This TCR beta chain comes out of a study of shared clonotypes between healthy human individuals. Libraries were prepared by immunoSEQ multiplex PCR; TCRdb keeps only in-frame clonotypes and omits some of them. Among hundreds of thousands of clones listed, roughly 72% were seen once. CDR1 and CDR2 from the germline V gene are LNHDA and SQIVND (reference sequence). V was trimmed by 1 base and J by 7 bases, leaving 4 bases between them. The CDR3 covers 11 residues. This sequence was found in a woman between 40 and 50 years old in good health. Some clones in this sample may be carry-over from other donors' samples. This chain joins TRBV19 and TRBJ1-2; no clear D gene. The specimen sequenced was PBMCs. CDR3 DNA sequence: TGTGCCAGTAGTATAGGGGTTGGCTACACCTTC. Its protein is CASSIGVGYTF.